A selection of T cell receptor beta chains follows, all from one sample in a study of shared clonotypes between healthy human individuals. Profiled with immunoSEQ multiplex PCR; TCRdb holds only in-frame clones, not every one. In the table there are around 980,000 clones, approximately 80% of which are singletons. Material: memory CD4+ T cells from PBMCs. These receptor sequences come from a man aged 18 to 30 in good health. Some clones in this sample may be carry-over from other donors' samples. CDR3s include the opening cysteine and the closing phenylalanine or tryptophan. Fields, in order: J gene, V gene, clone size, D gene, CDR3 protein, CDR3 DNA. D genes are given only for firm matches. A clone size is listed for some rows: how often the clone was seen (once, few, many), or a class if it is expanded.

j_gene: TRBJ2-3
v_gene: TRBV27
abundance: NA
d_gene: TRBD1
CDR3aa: CASSLTQGVAQYF
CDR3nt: TGTGCCAGCAGTTTGACTCAGGGGGTTGCGCAGTATTTT

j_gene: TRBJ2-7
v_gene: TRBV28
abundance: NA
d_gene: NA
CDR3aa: CASWDAGSYEQYF
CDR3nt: TGTGCCAGTTGGGACGCCGGGTCCTACGAGCAGTACTTC

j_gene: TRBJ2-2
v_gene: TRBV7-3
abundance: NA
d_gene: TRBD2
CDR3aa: CASSPPPGTSGSSYTGELFF
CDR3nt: TGTGCCAGCAGCCCACCCCCCGGGACTAGCGGGAGCTCCTACACCGGGGAGCTGTTTTTT

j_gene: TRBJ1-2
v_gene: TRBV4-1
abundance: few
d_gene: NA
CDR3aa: CASSPGSYGYTF
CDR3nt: TGCGCCAGCAGCCCCGGAAGCTATGGCTACACCTTC

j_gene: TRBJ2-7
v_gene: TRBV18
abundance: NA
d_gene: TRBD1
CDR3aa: CARSEWTGGEYEQYF
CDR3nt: TGTGCCCGCTCCGAATGGACAGGGGGCGAGTACGAGCAGTACTTC

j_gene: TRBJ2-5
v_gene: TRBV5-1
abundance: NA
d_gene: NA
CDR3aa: CASSLAGPQETQYF
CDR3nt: TGCGCCAGCAGCTTGGCAGGTCCCCAAGAGACCCAGTACTTC

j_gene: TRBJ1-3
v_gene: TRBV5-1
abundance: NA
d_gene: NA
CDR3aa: CASMEDGGSGNTIYF
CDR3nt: TGCGCCAGCATGGAAGACGGGGGCTCTGGAAACACCATATATTTT

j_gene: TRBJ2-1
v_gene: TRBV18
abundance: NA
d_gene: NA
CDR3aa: CASSPPLAGPEQFF
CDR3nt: TGTGCCAGCTCACCACCCCTCGCGGGACCTGAGCAGTTCTTC

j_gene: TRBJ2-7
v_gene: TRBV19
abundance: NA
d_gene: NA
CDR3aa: CASNEGWSSYEQYF
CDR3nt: TGTGCCAGTAACGAGGGGTGGAGCTCCTACGAGCAGTACTTC

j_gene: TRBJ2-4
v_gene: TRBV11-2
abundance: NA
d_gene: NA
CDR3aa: CASSLDQEDIQYF
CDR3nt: TGTGCCAGCAGCTTAGATCAGGAGGACATTCAGTACTTC

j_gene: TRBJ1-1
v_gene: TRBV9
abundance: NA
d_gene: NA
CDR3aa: CASSVEADRNTEAFF
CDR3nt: TGTGCCAGCAGCGTAGAGGCAGACCGAAACACTGAAGCTTTCTTT

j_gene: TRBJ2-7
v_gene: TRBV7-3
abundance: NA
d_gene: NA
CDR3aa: CASSPRGGSYEQYF
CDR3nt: TGTGCCAGCAGCCCAAGAGGAGGCTCCTACGAGCAGTACTTC

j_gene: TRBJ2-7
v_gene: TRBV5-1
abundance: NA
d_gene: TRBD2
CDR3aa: CASSGRTSPAYEQYF
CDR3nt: TGCGCCAGCAGCGGACGGACTAGCCCTGCCTACGAGCAGTACTTC

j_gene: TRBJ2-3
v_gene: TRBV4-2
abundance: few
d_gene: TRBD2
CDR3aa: CASSQDVLPSGRGTDTQYF
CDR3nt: TGTGCCAGCAGCCAAGATGTTTTGCCTAGCGGGAGGGGCACAGATACGCAGTATTTT

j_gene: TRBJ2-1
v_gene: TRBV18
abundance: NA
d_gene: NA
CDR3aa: CASSPGGNEQFF
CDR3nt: TGTGCCAGCTCACCAGGGGGTAATGAGCAGTTCTTC

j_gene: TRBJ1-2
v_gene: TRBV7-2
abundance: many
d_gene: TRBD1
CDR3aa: CASSLTTGGWGYTF
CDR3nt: TGTGCCAGCAGCCTTACCACAGGGGGCTGGGGCTACACCTTC

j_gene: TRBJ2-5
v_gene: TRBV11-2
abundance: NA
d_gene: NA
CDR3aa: CASSSTREFQETQYF
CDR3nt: TGTGCCAGCAGCTCAACACGGGAGTTCCAAGAGACCCAGTACTTC

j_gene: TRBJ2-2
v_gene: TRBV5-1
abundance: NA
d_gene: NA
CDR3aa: CASSVGSRMSELFF
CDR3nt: TGCGCCAGCAGCGTAGGCAGCCGTATGTCGGAGCTGTTTTTT

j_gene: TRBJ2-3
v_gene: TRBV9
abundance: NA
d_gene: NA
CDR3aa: CASSVVVADTQYF
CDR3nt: TGTGCCAGCAGCGTAGTAGTTGCAGATACGCAGTATTTT

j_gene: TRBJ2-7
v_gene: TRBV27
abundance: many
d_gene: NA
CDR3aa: CASSLGSDLAGYEQYF
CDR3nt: TGTGCCAGCAGTTTAGGGTCCGACTTAGCAGGTTACGAGCAGTACTTC

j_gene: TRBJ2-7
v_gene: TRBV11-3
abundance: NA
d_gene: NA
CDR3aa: CASSLDSTRAYEQYF
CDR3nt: TGTGCCAGCAGCTTAGACTCCACGCGGGCCTACGAGCAGTACTTC

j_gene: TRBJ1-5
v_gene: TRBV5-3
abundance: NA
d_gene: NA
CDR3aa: CASSLAWQPQHF
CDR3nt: TGTGCCAGCAGCTTGGCCTGGCAGCCCCAGCATTTT

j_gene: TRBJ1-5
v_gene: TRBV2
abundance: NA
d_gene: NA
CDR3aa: CASSGGNRYQPQHF
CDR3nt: TGTGCCAGCAGTGGAGGGAACAGGTATCAGCCCCAGCATTTT

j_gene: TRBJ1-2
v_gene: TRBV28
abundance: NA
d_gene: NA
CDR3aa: CASRVAQGAGYTF
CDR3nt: TGTGCCAGCAGAGTGGCCCAGGGTGCCGGCTACACCTTC

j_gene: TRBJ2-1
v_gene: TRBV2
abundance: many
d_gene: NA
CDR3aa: CASSENYNEQFF
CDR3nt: TGTGCCAGCAGTGAGAACTACAATGAGCAGTTCTTC

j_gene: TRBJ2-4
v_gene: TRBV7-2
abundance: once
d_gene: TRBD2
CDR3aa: CASSFTSGAKNIQYF
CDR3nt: TGTGCCAGCAGCTTCACTAGCGGAGCCAAAAACATTCAGTACTTC

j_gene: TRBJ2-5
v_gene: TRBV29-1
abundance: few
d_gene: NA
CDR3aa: CSVESATPGETQYF
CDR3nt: TGCAGCGTTGAATCAGCGACCCCGGGAGAGACCCAGTACTTC

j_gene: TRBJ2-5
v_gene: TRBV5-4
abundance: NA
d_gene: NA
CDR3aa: CASSLAGGVGTQYF
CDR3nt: TGTGCCAGCAGCTTGGCGGGGGGCGTAGGGACCCAGTACTTC

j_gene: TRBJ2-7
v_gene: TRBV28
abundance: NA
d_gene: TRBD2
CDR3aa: CASSPLSPSGSSYEQYF
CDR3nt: TGTGCCAGCAGTCCTCTTTCTCCTAGCGGGAGCTCCTACGAGCAGTACTTC

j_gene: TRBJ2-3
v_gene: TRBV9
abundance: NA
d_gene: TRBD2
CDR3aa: CASSSGTSLGGQYF
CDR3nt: TGTGCCAGCAGCTCGGGGACTAGCCTGGGGGGGCAGTATTTT

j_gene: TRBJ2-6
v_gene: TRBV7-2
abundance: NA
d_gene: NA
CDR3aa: CASSNRAANVLTF
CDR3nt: TGTGCCAGCAGCAACCGGGCGGCCAACGTCCTGACTTTC

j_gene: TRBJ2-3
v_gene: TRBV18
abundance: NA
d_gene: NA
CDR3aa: CASSQRASTDTQYF
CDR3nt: TGTGCCAGCTCACAGAGAGCTAGCACAGATACGCAGTATTTT

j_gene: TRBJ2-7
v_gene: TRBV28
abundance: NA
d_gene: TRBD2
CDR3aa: CASTPVVEKAGGIRGLEQYF
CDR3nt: TGTGCCAGCACCCCGGTAGTTGAGAAAGCGGGAGGGATTCGGGGACTCGAGCAGTACTTC

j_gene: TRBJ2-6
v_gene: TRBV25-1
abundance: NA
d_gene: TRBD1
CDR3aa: CASSARDSLSGANVLTF
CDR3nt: TGTGCCAGCAGTGCAAGGGACAGCCTCTCTGGGGCCAACGTCCTGACTTTC

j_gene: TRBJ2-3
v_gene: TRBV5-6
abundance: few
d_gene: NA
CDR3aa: CASSSTGSTDTQYF
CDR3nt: TGTGCCAGCAGCTCTACAGGTAGCACAGATACGCAGTATTTT

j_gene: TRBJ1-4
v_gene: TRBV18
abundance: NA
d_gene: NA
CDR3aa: CASSPGLVENEKLFF
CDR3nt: TGTGCCAGCTCACCAGGCCTCGTGGAAAATGAAAAACTGTTTTTT

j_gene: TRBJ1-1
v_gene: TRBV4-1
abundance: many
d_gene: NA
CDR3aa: CASSQLMGRDPKGVTGAFF
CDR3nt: TGCGCCAGCAGCCAATTGATGGGTCGGGACCCTAAAGGGGTGACGGGTGCTTTCTTT

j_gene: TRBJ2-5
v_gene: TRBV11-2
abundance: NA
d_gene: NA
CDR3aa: CASSLLGRETQYF
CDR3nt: TGTGCCAGCAGCCTCCTCGGGAGAGAGACCCAGTACTTC

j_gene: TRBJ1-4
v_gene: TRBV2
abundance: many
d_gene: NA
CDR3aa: CASSFDGTNEKLFF
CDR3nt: TGTGCCAGCAGCTTTGACGGAACTAATGAAAAACTGTTTTTT

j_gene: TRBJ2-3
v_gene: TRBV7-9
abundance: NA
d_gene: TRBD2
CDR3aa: CAVLAGTSTDTQYF
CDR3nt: TGTGCCGTACTAGCGGGGACTAGCACAGATACGCAGTATTTT

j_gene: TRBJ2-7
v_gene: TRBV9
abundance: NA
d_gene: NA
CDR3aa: CASSVGGPSYEQYF
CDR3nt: TGTGCCAGCAGCGTAGGGGGACCCTCCTACGAGCAGTACTTC